A single sample is the source of the 25 T cell receptor beta chains below, sequenced in a study of blood T cell repertoires in COVID-19. Clones were read by immunoSEQ multiplex PCR, and TCRdb kept only the in-frame ones, dropping some. Found here are roughly 150,000 clones, 85% to 90% of them singletons; the top ten hold 3%. The sample taken for sequencing was peripheral blood. These receptors came from a woman aged 55-69 years with active COVID-19.

The rearrangement uses TRBV7-6 and TRBJ2-7; a weak D match, TRBD2 (6 bases). The CDR3 sequence is 15 residues long. V dropped 4 bases and J dropped 4 bases, with 17 bases sitting between them. In germline, CDR1 is SGHVS, CDR2 FNYEAQ. CDR3 region: CASSSSAVRGYEQYF. CDR3 nucleotides: TGTGCCAGCAGCTCTAGCGCTGTCCGGGGGTACGAGCAGTACTTC.

This rearrangement joins TRBV29-1 to TRBJ2-2, with D hard to call. The CDR3 is 13 amino acids. The germline gives CDR1 SQVTM, CDR2 ANQGSEA. The V gene lost 3 bases and the J gene lost 2 bases, with 7 bases spanning the gap. DNA for the CDR3: TGCAGCGTTGATGGCAAAAACACCGGGGAGCTGTTTTTT. Its translation: CSVDGKNTGELFF.

This chain connects TRBV25-1 to TRBJ1-3; a possible D gene is TRBD1 (6 bases). CDR1 MGHDK and CDR2 SYGVNS come from the germline V gene. Trimming pared 1 base from V and 3 bases from J, leaving 10 bases between. CDR3 length equals 15 residues. The CDR3 spells CASSESGTNGNTIYF. The CDR3 DNA follows: TGTGCCAGCAGTGAATCCGGGACAAATGGAAACACCATATATTTT.

This chain links TRBV6-5 with TRBJ2-7; 9 nucleotides match TRBD1. This CDR3 is built from 16 residues. V dropped 4 bases and J dropped 9; count of bases not matched to a gene: 16. In germline, CDR1 is MNHEY, CDR2 SVGAGI. In nucleotides, the CDR3 is TGTGCCAGCAGTTTAAATCCGGGACAGGGACTGCCTGGGCAGTACTTC. Its translation is CASSLNPGQGLPGQYF.

This sequence joins TRBV6-5 and TRBJ1-2; D is possibly TRBD1 (6 bases). V was shortened by 10 bases and J by 6 bases, with 15 bases between the two germline ends. Germline CDR1 is MNHEY and CDR2 is SVGAGI. CDR3 length equals 12 residues. The CDR3 sequence is CATYREVDGYTF. CDR3 sequence (DNA): TGTGCCACGTACAGGGAAGTCGATGGCTACACCTTC.

The chain uses TRBV7-2 and TRBJ2-3, with TRBD2 matching 11 bases. Unmatched junction bases numbered 8, after V lost 6 bases and J lost 6 bases. Germline V gives CDR1 SGHTA, CDR2 FQGNSA. There are 15 residues in the CDR3. The CDR3 here is CASSSIAGGPDTQYF. The CDR3 nucleotides read TGTGCCAGCAGTTCTATAGCGGGAGGGCCGGATACGCAGTATTTT.

V and J are TRBV6-5 and TRBJ2-3; D unresolved. This CDR3 region has 14 residues. Trimming removed 6 bases at V and 0 bases at J, with 10 bases between. Germline V gene sequence: CDR1 MNHEY, CDR2 SVGAGI. The CDR3 sequence is CASSLTSSTDTQYF. In nucleotides, the CDR3 is TGTGCCAGCAGCCTTACAAGTAGCACAGATACGCAGTATTTT.

The rearrangement uses TRBV12-3 or TRBV12-4 and TRBJ2-7; TRBD2 is a possible D gene (6 bases). V was cut by 2 bases and J by 11 bases, with 13 bases left in between. The CDR3 sequence is 12 residues long. This CDR3 reads CASSLRDGGEYF. In DNA, the CDR3 is TGTGCCAGCAGTTTAAGGGACGGAGGGGAGTACTTC.

The rearrangement uses TRBV27 and TRBJ1-5, with TRBD1 identical over 7 bases. V dropped 4 bases and J dropped 4; count of bases not matched to a gene: 7. The CDR3 runs 15 residues. Germline-derived CDR1 and CDR2 are MNHEY and SMNVEV (reference sequence). The CDR3 sequence: CASSSRQGGNQPQHF. The CDR3 DNA follows: TGTGCCAGCAGTTCCCGACAGGGTGGGAATCAGCCCCAGCATTTT.

The chain carries TRBV4-2 and TRBJ2-2; weak D call: TRBD1 (6 bases). In germline, CDR1 is LGHNA, CDR2 YNFKEQ. This CDR3 comprises 16 residues. Trimming cost V 0 bases and J 1 base, with 9 bases left between them. DNA of the CDR3: TGTGCCAGCAGCCAAGAGGACAGACTGAACACCGGGGAGCTGTTTTTT. Residues: CASSQEDRLNTGELFF.

The chain joins TRBV5-1 to TRBJ2-7; perhaps TRBD2 as D (6 bases). Germline assignment: CDR1 SGHRS and CDR2 YFSETQ. V was clipped by 1 base and J by 6 bases, with 17 bases between them. CDR3 length: 15 amino acids. In nucleotides, the CDR3 is TGCGCCAGCAGCTTGTCTGCGGGAAGAGGAGGCGAGCAGTACTTC. Translating gives CASSLSAGRGGEQYF.

The chain uses TRBV4-3 and TRBJ1-4; 10 bases agree with TRBD1. Trimming removed 4 bases from V and 7 bases from J; junction bases left unmatched: 15. CDR3 size: 18 residues. Germline-derived CDR1 and CDR2 are LGHNA and YSLEER. CDR3 DNA sequence: TGCGCCAGCAGCCCAAGTCCCTTCCCCGGGACAGGGGCTGAAAAACTGTTTTTT. Translating it yields CASSPSPFPGTGAEKLFF.

The rearrangement uses TRBV9 and TRBJ2-1; D is unresolved. The germline CDR1 and CDR2 sequences are SGDLS and YYNGEE. Trimming pared 3 bases from V and 4 bases from J, leaving 5 bases between. CDR3 length: 12 residues. CDR3 residues: CASSAVYNEQFF. The CDR3 DNA is TGTGCCAGCAGCGCAGTGTACAATGAGCAGTTCTTC.

The chain is built from TRBV18 and TRBJ2-7; 7 bases align to TRBD1. CDR3 length: 13 residues. J was trimmed by 2 bases and V by 5 bases; bases with no gene match: 3. Looked up from germline, CDR1 is KGHSH and CDR2 is LQKENI. The CDR3 reads CASSDRVAYEQYF. The CDR3 coding sequence is TGTGCCAGCTCAGACAGGGTTGCCTACGAGCAGTACTTC.

The chain employs TRBV27 and TRBJ2-2; D might be TRBD2 (5 bases). There are 16 residues in the CDR3. The germline V and J ends were trimmed by 5 bases and 1 base, with 14 bases remaining between them. From germline, CDR1 is MNHEY and CDR2 SMNVEV (reference sequence). DNA of the CDR3: TGTGCCAGCAGTCGGGGAGTTGAGCTGAACACCGGGGAGCTGTTTTTT. The encoded protein is CASSRGVELNTGELFF.

The V gene is TRBV19, the J gene TRBJ2-7, with TRBD2 matching 8 bases. The germline gives CDR1 LNHDA, CDR2 SQIVND (reference sequence). This CDR3 is built from 15 residues. V shed 3 bases and J 4 bases; nucleotides not matched to a gene: 8. The CDR3, as DNA: TGTGCCAGTAGTATTTCCGGACTAGCCACGTACGAGCAGTACTTC. This translates into CASSISGLATYEQYF.

This clone was recorded once. The V gene is TRBV28, the J gene TRBJ1-4; D uncertain. CDR3 size: 14 residues. Per germline, CDR1 MDHEN and CDR2 SYDVKM. V gave up 4 bases and J gave up 6 bases, with 12 bases separating them. The CDR3 spells CASSSSPSDEKLFF. As DNA, the CDR3 is TGTGCCAGCAGTTCTTCCCCGTCGGATGAAAAACTGTTTTTT.

The chain carries TRBV7-2 and TRBJ1-2; tentative D call: TRBD1 (6 bases). The CDR3 contains 15 residues. The germline V gene has CDR1 SGHTA and CDR2 FQGNSA. The V gene lost 5 bases and the J gene lost 3 bases, with 16 bases spanning the gap. In DNA form, the CDR3 reads TGTGCCAGCAGCATTCAGGGGCCTTGGGACTATGGCTACACCTTC. Its protein product is CASSIQGPWDYGYTF. Full variable domain (remainder filled in from reference TRBV7-2 and TRBJ1-2): GAGVSQSPSNKVTEKGKDVELRCDPISGHTALYWYRQSLGQGLEFLIYFQGNSAPDKSGLPSDRFSAERTGGSVSTLTIQRTQQEDSAVYLCASSIQGPWDYGYTFGSGTRLTVV.

This chain connects TRBV6-5 to TRBJ2-7, with 7 bases lining up with TRBD2. This CDR3 has 13 amino acids. Germline CDR1 reads MNHEY; CDR2 reads SVGAGI. J was trimmed by 3 bases and V by 8 bases; bases with no gene match: 7. CDR3 loop: CASALGGGYEQYF. In DNA form, the CDR3 reads TGTGCCAGCGCCCTGGGGGGGGGCTACGAGCAGTACTTC.

The chain employs TRBV6-5 and TRBJ1-1; 7 bases agree with TRBD1. There are 16 residues in the CDR3. The germline gives CDR1 MNHEY, CDR2 SVGAGI. The V gene end was trimmed by 2 bases and the J gene end by 4 bases; junction bases not matched to a gene: 10. As DNA, the CDR3 is TGTGCCAGCAGTTACCTCAGAACAGGGGTTGGCACTGAAGCTTTCTTT. Encoded protein: CASSYLRTGVGTEAFF.

This clone was detected only a few times. The rearrangement uses TRBV4-2 and TRBJ2-3, with 13 bases identical to TRBD2. CDR3 length: 20 residues. Germline loops: CDR1 LGHNA, CDR2 YNFKEQ. V was clipped by 2 bases and J by 7 bases; unmatched bases: 18. The CDR3 DNA is TGTGCCAGCAGCCAACCGACACTAACTAGCGGGAGGGCCGAGTCGTATACGCAGTATTTT. Amino acids: CASSQPTLTSGRAESYTQYF.

The chain combines TRBV11-1 with TRBJ1-2, with TRBD1 identical over 8 bases. V lost 3 bases to trimming and J lost 3 bases; unmatched junction nucleotides: 6. The CDR3 length is 15 residues. Germline CDR1 and CDR2: SGHAT and FQDESV (reference sequence). The CDR3 DNA is TGTGCCAGCAGCTTTAGTGGACAGGGCTACTATGGCTACACCTTC. Protein product: CASSFSGQGYYGYTF.

The chain joins TRBV28 to TRBJ2-7; TRBD2 agrees at 7 bases. Trimming at V came to 11 bases and at J to 4 bases, leaving 5 bases not matched to a gene. This CDR3 has 11 amino acids. CDR1 and CDR2 from the germline V gene are MDHEN and SYDVKM. CDR3 in DNA: TGTGCCGGCGGGGGAGCGTACGAGCAGTACTTC. Protein sequence: CAGGGAYEQYF.

The V and J genes are TRBV7-2 and TRBJ2-7; 7 positions agree with TRBD1. CDR3 length equals 14 residues. The germline V gene encodes CDR1 SGHTA and CDR2 FQGNSA. V gave up 5 bases and J gave up 2 bases; unmatched junction bases: 6. CDR3 loop: CASSPSQGPYEQYF. CDR3 in DNA: TGTGCCAGCAGCCCCTCACAGGGGCCCTACGAGCAGTACTTC.

V and J are TRBV10-1 and TRBJ1-1, with 8 nucleotides matching TRBD1. Germline CDR1 is WNHNN and CDR2 is SYGVQD (reference sequence). This CDR3 has 15 amino acids. Trimming at V came to 3 bases and at J to 2 bases, leaving 5 bases not matched to a gene. CDR3 sequence: CASSETGQENTEAFF. In nucleotides, the CDR3 is TGCGCCAGCAGTGAAACGGGACAGGAAAACACTGAAGCTTTCTTT.